Each of the 30 T cell receptor beta chains below was sequenced from the same sample in a study of PD-1 blockade in classical Hodgkin lymphoma. Each and every patient relapsed after autologous stem cell transplantation, and patients got differing brentuximab vedotin exposure. Data came from immunoSEQ multiplex PCR; TCRdb stores just in-frame clones and leaves some out. The sample holds 10,000 to 15,000 clones, 75% to 90% seen once. Here the sequenced sample was peripheral blood mononuclear cells (PBMCs), taken at baseline. These receptors came from a human donor with classical Hodgkin lymphoma.

The genes are TRBV7-2 and TRBJ2-7, with a tentative D call TRBD2 (5 bases). The CDR3 runs to 14 residues. V gave up 3 bases and J gave up 4 bases, with 13 bases separating them. Germline assignment: CDR1 SGHTA and CDR2 FQGNSA. The CDR3 region has the DNA TGTGCCAGCAGCTTGGACTCCGGACGGTACGAGCAGTACTTC. Translating gives CASSLDSGRYEQYF.

On this clone itself: One end of the junction fails to match germline, which may point to a read error. Other DNA sequences within the sample encode an identical CDR3. V usage is TRBV14 and J usage is TRBJ1-3, with no clear D. Germline V gives CDR1 SGHDN, CDR2 FVKESK. There are 14 residues in the CDR3. This CDR3 reads CASSQGSSGNTIYF. DNA of the CDR3: TGTGCCAGTAGCCAAGGGTCCTCTGGAAACACCATATATTTT.

V is TRBV28 and J is TRBJ2-1, with 11 bases matching TRBD2. This CDR3 contains 15 residues. Unmatched junction bases numbered 5, after V lost 5 bases and J lost 5 bases. Looked up from germline, CDR1 is MDHEN and CDR2 is SYDVKM. The CDR3 region is CASSPTTSGNNEQFF. For the CDR3, the DNA is TGTGCCAGCAGTCCAACGACTAGCGGGAACAATGAGCAGTTCTTC.

The rearrangement uses TRBV5-1 and TRBJ2-3; either TRBD1 or TRBD2 may supply D (5 bases each). Germline CDR1 reads SGHRS; CDR2 reads YFSETQ. The CDR3 spans 18 residues. V dropped 4 bases and J dropped 0 bases, with 21 bases sitting between them. The CDR3 sequence: CASSHVSPGPSSTDTQYF. CDR3 bases: TGCGCCAGCAGCCATGTTTCACCGGGACCTTCTAGCACAGATACGCAGTATTTT.

The chain joins TRBV5-1 to TRBJ1-5; perhaps TRBD1 as D (6 bases). V was shortened by 4 bases and J by 4 bases, with 15 bases between the two germline ends. The germline V gene has CDR1 SGHRS and CDR2 YFSETQ. CDR3 length: 15 residues. As DNA, the CDR3 is TGCGCCAGCAGCCCGTCCGGGACACAAAATCAGCCCCAGCATTTT. Translating gives CASSPSGTQNQPQHF.

As regards this clone: The sample has other DNA sequences that encode this CDR3 too. The chain has TRBV30 and TRBJ2-5; D unclear. The CDR3 has 11 residues. The germline gives CDR1 GTSNPN, CDR2 SVGIG (reference sequence). The germline V and J ends were trimmed by 0 bases and 4 bases, with 3 bases remaining between them. CDR3 amino acids: CAWSVGETQYF. The CDR3 coding sequence is TGTGCCTGGAGTGTGGGAGAGACCCAGTACTTC. The full variable domain, its missing parts supplied by reference TRBV30 and TRBJ2-5, is SQTIHQWPATLVQPVGSPLSLECTVEGTSNPNLYWYRQAAGRGLQLLFYSVGIGQISSEVPQNLSASRPQDRQFILSSKKLLLSDSGFYLCAWSVGETQYFGPGTRLLVL.

V usage is TRBV5-1 and J usage is TRBJ2-6; 12 positions agree with TRBD2. Germline lookup yields CDR1 SGHRS and CDR2 YFSETQ. This CDR3 contains 18 residues. V was pared by 4 bases and J by 4 bases, with 9 bases of the junction left unmatched. In DNA form, the CDR3 reads TGCGCCAGCAGCGCGAACCTAGCGGGAGGGACCGGGGCCAACGTCCTGACTTTC. Protein: CASSANLAGGTGANVLTF.

This clone was observed a single time. The V call is TRBV30, the J call TRBJ2-1; perhaps TRBD1 as D (5 bases). The V end was cut by 1 base, the J end by 10 bases, with 17 bases between. This CDR3 is 14 amino acids long. Germline V gene sequence: CDR1 GTSNPN, CDR2 SVGIG (reference sequence). CDR3 nucleotide sequence: TGTGCCTGGAGTGGGATCGGAGACAGTTTAGAGCAGTTCTTC. Protein sequence: CAWSGIGDSLEQFF.

The rearrangement joins TRBV4-2 to TRBJ2-7; 7 bases are a match to TRBD1. After removal of 0 bases from V and 6 bases from J, the junction contained 14 bases not matched to a gene. Germline-derived CDR1 and CDR2 are LGHNA and YNFKEQ. CDR3 length equals 17 residues. The DNA of the CDR3 is TGTGCCAGCAGCCAAGATCCCAAAGGCAGGGGGTGTTGCGAGCAGTACTTC. Translating gives CASSQDPKGRGCCEQYF.

V is TRBV5-1 and J is TRBJ2-3; 7 positions agree with TRBD1. J lost 2 bases, V lost 2 bases, and 5 bases had no gene match. CDR3 length: 15 residues. From germline, CDR1 is SGHRS and CDR2 YFSETQ. CDR3 nucleotides: TGCGCCAGCAGCTTAACGGGACAGCTCACAGATACGCAGTATTTT. This codes for CASSLTGQLTDTQYF.

The chain combines TRBV19 with TRBJ1-1; tentatively, D is TRBD1 (5 bases). The CDR3 has 13 amino acids. Germline values: CDR1 LNHDA, CDR2 SQIVND (reference sequence). V lost 5 bases and J 5 bases, leaving 12 bases between the germline ends. CDR3 bases: TGTGCCAGTAGTCCTGCGTGGGGGACTGAAGCTTTCTTT. Its protein is CASSPAWGTEAFF.

The chain carries TRBV5-1 and TRBJ2-5; D may be TRBD2 (5 bases). The CDR3 spans 14 residues. The V gene's germline CDR1 is SGHRS and CDR2 YFSETQ. The V gene lost 1 base and the J gene lost 2 bases, with 9 bases spanning the gap. This chain's CDR3 is CASSLNGIQETQYF. The CDR3 DNA is TGCGCCAGCAGCTTGAACGGGATACAAGAGACCCAGTACTTC.

This chain uses TRBV7-2 with TRBJ1-3; D perhaps matches TRBD1 (6 bases). The CDR3 has 15 amino acids. Germline CDR1 reads SGHTA; CDR2 reads FQGNSA. With 4 bases removed from V and 0 bases from J, the gap between germline ends came to 10 bases. For the CDR3, the DNA is TGTGCCAGCAGCTCACAGGGATACTCTGGAAACACCATATATTTT. It encodes CASSSQGYSGNTIYF.

This rearrangement joins TRBV19 to TRBJ2-1, with 8 bases identical to TRBD2. Germline CDR1 LNHDA, CDR2 SQIVND (reference sequence). The CDR3 totals 16 residues. The V gene end was trimmed by 3 bases and the J gene end by 9 bases; junction bases not matched to a gene: 13. CDR3 loop: CASSIRTSSLVSEQFF. DNA for the CDR3: TGTGCCAGTAGTATTAGGACTAGCAGTTTGGTAAGTGAGCAGTTCTTC.

The chain joins TRBV7-2 to TRBJ1-1; D possibly corresponds to TRBD1 (5 bases). Germline lookup yields CDR1 SGHTA and CDR2 FQGNSA. The CDR3 runs to 15 residues. The ends were cut back, 7 bases at V and 4 bases at J, with 19 bases in the middle. The CDR3 sequence: CASTETPGGFTEAFF. The CDR3 DNA reads TGTGCCAGCACCGAAACTCCGGGGGGGTTCACTGAAGCTTTCTTT.

This clone was counted a single time. The chain recombines TRBV2 with TRBJ2-7; TRBD1 matches at 9 bases. The V segment lost 5 bases and the J segment 3 bases; nucleotides outside the gene matches: 2. Germline V gene sequence: CDR1 SNHLY, CDR2 FYNNEI. This CDR3 is built from 13 residues. The CDR3 spells CASSRGQGYEQYF. The CDR3 coding sequence is TGTGCCAGCAGTCGGGGACAGGGCTACGAGCAGTACTTC.

The chain employs TRBV6-1 and TRBJ2-7; tentative D call: TRBD1 (5 bases). Looked up from germline, CDR1 is MNHNS and CDR2 is SASEGT. This CDR3 region has 14 residues. Trimming removed 5 bases from V and 3 bases from J, with 14 bases in between. The CDR3: CASSSLGQGYEQYF. Here the CDR3 DNA reads TGTGCCAGCAGTTCCCTCGGGCAGGGCTACGAGCAGTACTTC.

In this sample, this clone turned up a few times. The chain is built from TRBV11-2 and TRBJ2-6; the match to TRBD1 covers 10 bases. The V gene's germline CDR1 is SGHAT and CDR2 FQNNGV. The ends lost 3 bases at V and 2 bases at J; junction bases unmatched: 1. The CDR3 runs to 16 residues. The chain's CDR3 is CASSFGQGAGANVLTF. As DNA, the CDR3 is TGTGCCAGCAGCTTCGGACAGGGGGCTGGGGCCAACGTCCTGACTTTC.

The genes are TRBV7-2 and TRBJ2-4; 15 positions agree with TRBD2. CDR1 and CDR2 from the germline V gene are SGHTA and FQGNSA. The trim removed 2 bases at V and 0 bases at J, leaving 2 bases unmatched. The CDR3 loop spans 18 amino acids. CDR3 residues: CASSLWTSGRVAKNIQYF. For the CDR3, the DNA is TGTGCCAGCAGCTTATGGACTAGCGGGAGGGTAGCCAAAAACATTCAGTACTTC.

The rearrangement links TRBV11-2 to TRBJ1-1, with D uncertain. The CDR3 is 14 amino acids. Trimming took 1 base from V and 5 from J, leaving 11 bases between them. Per the germline V gene, CDR1 is SGHAT and CDR2 is FQNNGV. CDR3 in amino acids: CASSLAFQGTEAFF. In nucleotides, the CDR3 is TGTGCCAGCAGCTTAGCCTTTCAAGGGACTGAAGCTTTCTTT. The full variable domain, rest sourced from reference TRBV11-2 and TRBJ1-1, is EAGVAQSPRYKIIEKRQSVAFWCNPISGHATLYWYQQILGQGPKLLIQFQNNGVVDDSQLPKDRFSAERLKGVDSTLKIQPAKLEDSAVYLCASSLAFQGTEAFFGQGTRLTVV.

The chain has TRBV10-3 and TRBJ1-1; 7 positions match TRBD1. V gave up 3 bases and J gave up 1 base; unmatched junction bases: 5. CDR1 and CDR2 (germline): ENHRY, SYGVKD. The CDR3 loop spans 15 amino acids. The CDR3 region has the DNA TGTGCCATCAGTGACTCGAGACAGGGGAACACTGAAGCTTTCTTT. Amino acid sequence: CAISDSRQGNTEAFF.

The chain carries TRBV19 and TRBJ2-3, with D possibly matching TRBD2 (6 bases). Looked up from germline, CDR1 is LNHDA and CDR2 is SQIVND (reference sequence). Trimming left V 3 bases short and J 4 bases short, with 8 bases between. The CDR3 length is 13 residues. The CDR3 protein is CASSMAGSDTQYF. DNA of the CDR3: TGTGCCAGTAGTATGGCGGGATCAGATACGCAGTATTTT.

This clone was counted only a few times. The chain employs TRBV20-1 and TRBJ2-1; no firm D call. CDR3 length: 10 residues. The germline V gene encodes CDR1 DFQATT and CDR2 SNEGSKA (reference sequence). CDR3 amino acids: CSHLANEQFF. CDR3 nucleotides: TGCAGCCATCTGGCCAATGAGCAGTTCTTC.

J is TRBJ2-3 and V is TRBV7-2; tentatively, D is TRBD2 (5 bases). In germline, CDR1 is SGHTA, CDR2 FQGNSA. V was clipped by 5 bases and J by 2 bases, with 11 bases between them. CDR3 length equals 14 residues. The CDR3 sequence: CASSSTGNTDTQYF. CDR3 DNA: TGTGCCAGCAGCAGTACGGGGAACACAGATACGCAGTATTTT.

The rearrangement uses TRBV6-1 and TRBJ2-7; D unresolved. Germline CDR1 reads MNHNS; CDR2 reads SASEGT. CDR3 size: 11 residues. The V end was cut by 7 bases, the J end by 4 bases, with 8 bases between. DNA for the CDR3: TGTGCCAGCAACAGACTTTACGAGCAGTACTTC. Translating it yields CASNRLYEQYF.

This clone is deemed medium-sized (0.01 to 0.1%). The V call is TRBV7-2, the J call TRBJ2-7; 11 nucleotides match TRBD2. J was trimmed by 0 bases and V by 4 bases; bases with no gene match: 2. The CDR3 is 15 amino acids. Looked up from germline, CDR1 is SGHTA and CDR2 is FQGNSA. This CDR3 reads CASSYGTSGSYEQYF. The CDR3 region has the DNA TGTGCCAGCAGCTACGGGACTAGCGGCTCCTACGAGCAGTACTTC. Using reference TRBV7-2 and TRBJ2-7 for the parts outside the CDR3, the full variable domain is GAGVSQSPSNKVTEKGKDVELRCDPISGHTALYWYRQSLGQGLEFLIYFQGNSAPDKSGLPSDRFSAERTGGSVSTLTIQRTQQEDSAVYLCASSYGTSGSYEQYFGPGTRLTVT.

This clone is a singleton in its sample. The CDR3 nucleotides are TGTGCCAGTAGTATCGGGACTGGAACAGGCGAGCAGTACTTC. It yields the protein CASSIGTGTGEQYF. The chain links TRBV19 to TRBJ2-7; D perhaps matches TRBD2 (6 bases). The germline gives CDR1 LNHDA, CDR2 SQIVND (reference sequence). This CDR3 spans 14 amino acids. Trimming left V 3 bases short and J 6 bases short, with 15 bases between.

The chain combines TRBV6-5 with TRBJ2-7; the D gene is possibly TRBD2 (5 bases). CDR3 length: 15 amino acids. V shed 0 bases and J shed 2 bases, with 11 bases lying between them. The germline gives CDR1 MNHEY, CDR2 SVGAGI. CDR3 nucleotides: TGTGCCAGCAGTTACTCTACCTTGCGGGCCTACGAGCAGTACTTC. It is translated as CASSYSTLRAYEQYF.

This CDR3 reads CSVEVAGGNTIYF. In DNA form, the CDR3 reads TGCAGCGTTGAAGTGGCTGGTGGAAACACCATATATTTT. The V call is TRBV29-1, the J call TRBJ1-3; no reliable D call. This CDR3 spans 13 amino acids. Germline V gene data show CDR1 as SQVTM and CDR2 as ANQGSEA. V lost 1 base and J lost 3, with 7 bases in between.

J is TRBJ2-1 and V is TRBV27; no firm D call. The germline CDR1 and CDR2 sequences are MNHEY and SMNVEV (reference sequence). V shed 4 bases and J shed 0 bases, with 10 bases lying between them. There are 15 residues in the CDR3. The CDR3 bases are TGTGCCAGCAGTTCCCCCCCCCACTCCTACAATGAGCAGTTCTTC. Translated: CASSSPPHSYNEQFF.